The source of this T cell receptor beta chain is a study of OX40 agonist ivuxolimab in advanced cancers. Across the study: Enrolled patients in dose escalation had cancers that were hepatocellular carcinoma, melanoma, renal cell or head and neck cancer.

This CDR3 region has 13 residues. Germline CDR1 SGHNT, CDR2 YENEEA. The V and J ends lost 0 bases and 6 bases respectively, with 9 bases between them. The study's findings and limits: Partly responding patients at 0.1-3.0 mg/kg showed some of the smallest clonal expansion. Some patients without response likewise showed low normalized clonal expansion.

The data were produced by immunoSEQ multiplex PCR, yet TCRdb's version contains in-frame clones alone and is incomplete. The data hold 57,000 or so clones, with more than 85% observed a single time. At baseline, cycle 4 day 1, and cycle 7 day 1, blood was sampled. To note about this clone: No antigen is known for it.

Sample: CD4+ or CD8+ T cells sorted from blood, taken in a trial of the OX40 agonist ivuxolimab. This sequence joins TRBV11-3 and TRBJ2-7, with D maybe TRBD2 (6 bases). This sequence was found in an adult with an advanced solid tumor such as melanoma, head and neck, liver or kidney cancer. The CDR3 protein is CASSLDPGGEQYF. DNA for the CDR3: TGTGCCAGCAGCTTAGATCCCGGGGGCGAGCAGTACTTC.